The clone carrying this TCR beta chain has a single count. What it binds is not known. These data come from a study of cytomegalovirus exposure and HLA in healthy donors. For the study at large: Some 200 million T cells yielded fewer than 120 million unique TCR beta sequences in earlier analysis.

This PCR relied on a set of 60 Vbeta primers and 13 Jbeta primers. Clones were sequenced by immunoSEQ multiplex PCR, and TCRdb holds only the in-frame ones, with some missing. The data hold roughly 130,000 clones, with approximately 79% observed a single time. CDR3 length: 14 residues. Trimming cost V 7 bases and J 5 bases; bases outside gene matches: 8. The germline V gene has CDR1 LNHDA and CDR2 SQIVND (reference sequence). Study-level points and caveats: A later analysis linked a missense variant in DCLRE1C to the trimming of TCR beta V and J genes.

This rearrangement joins TRBV19 to TRBJ2-1; 7 bases fit TRBD1. Source material: PBMCs. This sequence originates from a young man in good health and CMV-seronegative. The CDR3: CASTPFDRDNEQFF. CDR3 sequence (DNA): TGTGCCAGTACCCCGTTCGACAGGGACAATGAGCAGTTCTTC. The complete variable domain, with remaining parts taken from reference TRBV19 and TRBJ2-1, reads DGGITQSPKYLFRKEGQNVTLSCEQNLNHDAMYWYRQDPGQGLRLIYYSQIVNDFQKGDIAEGYSVSREKKESFPLTVTSAQKNPTAFYLCASTPFDRDNEQFFGPGTRLTVL.